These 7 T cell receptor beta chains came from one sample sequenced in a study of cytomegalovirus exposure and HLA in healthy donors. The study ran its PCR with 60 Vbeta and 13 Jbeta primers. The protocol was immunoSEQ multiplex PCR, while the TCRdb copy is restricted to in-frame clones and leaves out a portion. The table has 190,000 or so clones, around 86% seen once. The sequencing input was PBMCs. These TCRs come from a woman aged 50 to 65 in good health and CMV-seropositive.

CDR3 sequence reads: CASRYRSIGDTIYF. The CDR3 coding sequence is TGTGCCAGCAGATACAGGTCCATAGGGGACACCATATATTTT. The V and J genes are TRBV28 and TRBJ1-3; possible D gene TRBD1, 5 bases. Trimming cost V 6 bases and J 8 bases, with 17 bases left between them. The CDR3 totals 14 residues. Germline V gives CDR1 MDHEN, CDR2 SYDVKM.

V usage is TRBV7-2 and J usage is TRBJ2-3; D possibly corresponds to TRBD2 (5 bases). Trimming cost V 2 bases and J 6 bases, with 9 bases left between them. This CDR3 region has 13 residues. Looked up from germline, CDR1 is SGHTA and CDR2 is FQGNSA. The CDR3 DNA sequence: TGTGCCAGCAGCTTAAGGACTGAGGATACGCAGTATTTT. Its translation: CASSLRTEDTQYF.

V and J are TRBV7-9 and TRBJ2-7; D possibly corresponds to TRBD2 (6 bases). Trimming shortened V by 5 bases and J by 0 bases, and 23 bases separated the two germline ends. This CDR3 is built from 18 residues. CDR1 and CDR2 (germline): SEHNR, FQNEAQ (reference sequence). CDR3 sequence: CASSHNLGGNRSSYEQYF. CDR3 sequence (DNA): TGTGCCAGCAGCCACAATCTAGGAGGGAACAGGAGCTCCTACGAGCAGTACTTC.

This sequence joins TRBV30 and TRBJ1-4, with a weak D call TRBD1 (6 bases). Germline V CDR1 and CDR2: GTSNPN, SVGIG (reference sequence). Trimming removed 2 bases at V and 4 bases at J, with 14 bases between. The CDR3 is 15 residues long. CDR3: CAWSRGGGDNEKLFF. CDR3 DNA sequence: TGTGCCTGGAGTCGGGGGGGCGGAGATAATGAAAAACTGTTTTTT.

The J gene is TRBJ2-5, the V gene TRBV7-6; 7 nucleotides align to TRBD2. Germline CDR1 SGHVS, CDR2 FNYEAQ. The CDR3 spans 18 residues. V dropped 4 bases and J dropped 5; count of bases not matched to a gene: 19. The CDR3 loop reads CASSWARHRTRPGETQYF. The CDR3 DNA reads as TGTGCCAGCAGCTGGGCCCGACATCGGACTAGGCCGGGGGAGACCCAGTACTTC.

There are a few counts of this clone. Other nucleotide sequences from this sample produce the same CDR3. The CDR3 bases are TGTGCCAGCAGTGAACAGGGGCAAGGGTACGAGCAGTACTTC. This gives the protein CASSEQGQGYEQYF. The V and J genes are TRBV2 and TRBJ2-7; the D gene is possibly TRBD1 (6 bases). The CDR3 has 14 amino acids. Deletions cut 2 bases from V and 4 bases from J, with 12 bases between. In germline, CDR1 is SNHLY, CDR2 FYNNEI.

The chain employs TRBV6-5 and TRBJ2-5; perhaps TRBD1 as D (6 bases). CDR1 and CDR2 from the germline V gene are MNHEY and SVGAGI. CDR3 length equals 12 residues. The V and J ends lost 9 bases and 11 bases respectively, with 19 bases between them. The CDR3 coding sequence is TGTGCCAGTTCACCAGGGGCGGGTGAGCAGTACTTC. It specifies CASSPGAGEQYF.